One sample yielded the 25 T cell receptor beta chains listed below, sequenced in a study of PD-1 blockade in classical Hodgkin lymphoma. Repertoires were generated with immunoSEQ multiplex PCR, while TCRdb's copy carries only in-frame clones and drops some. The sample contains 5,500 to 8,000 clones, roughly four fifths of which appear only once. Time point defined: cycle 4 day 1 (C4D1), after less than seven weeks of nivolumab. Every patient relapsed after autologous stem cell transplantation, and brentuximab vedotin exposure varied. This specimen consisted of peripheral blood mononuclear cells (PBMCs), obtained before the fourth cycle of nivolumab. The receptor source for this set is a human donor with classical Hodgkin lymphoma.

The CDR3 DNA is TGCGCCAGCAGCCAAGGGACAGCGTTGATCTCTGGAAACACCATATATTTT. Translation gives CASSQGTALISGNTIYF. The chain couples TRBV4-1 to TRBJ1-3; D is possibly TRBD1 (6 bases). Germline V gene lookup returns CDR1 MGHRA and CDR2 YSYEKL. V lost 1 base and J 0 bases, leaving 13 bases between the germline ends. This CDR3 region has 17 residues.

The chain uses TRBV5-1 and TRBJ1-1; D perhaps matches TRBD1 (6 bases). CDR3 length equals 15 residues. Between the trimmed V and J ends, which lost 4 bases and 1 base, there was a span of 14 bases. Germline V lookup: CDR1 SGHRS, CDR2 YFSETQ. As DNA, the CDR3 is TGCGCCAGCAGCATACAGGGTGGCAGGAACACTGAAGCTTTCTTT. Translation gives CASSIQGGRNTEAFF.

By share of the sample, this clone is large. The chain uses TRBV7-3 and TRBJ1-1; D is uncertain. The ends were cut back, 6 bases at V and 2 bases at J, with 16 bases in the middle. The CDR3 sequence is 15 residues long. The germline V gene encodes CDR1 SGHTA and CDR2 FQGTGA. CDR3 residues: CASRKPRGSNTEAFF. CDR3 bases: TGTGCCAGCAGGAAACCGCGGGGAAGTAACACTGAAGCTTTCTTT. Using reference TRBV7-3 and TRBJ1-1 for the parts outside the CDR3, the full variable domain is GAGVSQTPSNKVTEKGKYVELRCDPISGHTALYWYRQSLGQGPEFLIYFQGTGAADDSGLPNDRFFAVRPEGSVSTLKIQRTERGDSAVYLCASRKPRGSNTEAFFGQGTRLTVV.

The chain couples TRBV5-1 to TRBJ1-3; 8 nucleotides agree with TRBD1. The junction had 5 bases not matched to a gene; V was cut back by 2 bases and J by 4 bases. This CDR3 spans 15 amino acids. Germline V gene data show CDR1 as SGHRS and CDR2 as YFSETQ. CDR3 DNA: TGCGCCAGCAGCTTCCAGGGGGCGATCGGAAACACCATATATTTT. It yields the protein CASSFQGAIGNTIYF.

The V gene is TRBV7-2, the J gene TRBJ1-2; D is ambiguous. The germline CDR1 and CDR2 sequences are SGHTA and FQGNSA. The CDR3 contains 14 residues. Trimming removed 5 bases from V and 8 bases from J, with 18 bases in between. CDR3 amino acids: CASSTGEGAFGYTF. As DNA, the CDR3 is TGTGCCAGCAGCACCGGGGAGGGAGCTTTCGGCTACACCTTC.

The table lists this clone with a few counts. The V call is TRBV19, the J call TRBJ1-1, with D perhaps TRBD1 (5 bases). Germline CDR1 is LNHDA and CDR2 is SQIVND (reference sequence). There are 14 residues in the CDR3. V was trimmed by 7 bases and J by 4 bases, leaving 16 bases between them. DNA for the CDR3: TGTGCCAGTACCTTCCGGGGGGGGATCACTGAAGCTTTCTTT. Its protein is CASTFRGGITEAFF.

V and J are TRBV6-1 and TRBJ1-2; TRBD1 matches at 9 bases. From germline, CDR1 is MNHNS and CDR2 SASEGT. This CDR3 is 13 amino acids long. The ends lost 1 base at V and 8 bases at J; junction bases unmatched: 2. The CDR3: CASSEDRGLGYTF. CDR3 DNA sequence: TGTGCCAGCAGTGAAGACAGGGGGCTCGGCTACACCTTC.

The chain uses TRBV12-2 and TRBJ1-3. TRBV12-2 is noted as a pseudogene. The length of the CDR3 is 16 residues. The CDR3 sequence: CASRLWSAGAVNTIYF. CDR3 nucleotide sequence: TGTGCAAGTCGCCTTTGGTCGGCGGGGGCAGTGAACACCATATATTTT.

The CDR3 DNA sequence: TGTGCCAGCAGTTTCTGGGACAGTAAACCACCCTACAATGAGCAGTTCTTC. It specifies CASSFWDSKPPYNEQFF. The V gene is TRBV28, the J gene TRBJ2-1, with 7 bases that match TRBD1. The V segment lost 3 bases and the J segment 2 bases; nucleotides outside the gene matches: 10. Germline CDR1 MDHEN, CDR2 SYDVKM. This CDR3 spans 17 amino acids.

The chain carries TRBV6-5 and TRBJ1-5, with TRBD1 matching over 8 bases. Germline V gene data show CDR1 as MNHEY and CDR2 as SVGAGI. With V trimmed by 0 bases and J by 5 bases, 3 bases remained unmatched. This CDR3 comprises 15 residues. CDR3 residues: CASSYSHRGDQPQHF. CDR3 nucleotides: TGTGCCAGCAGTTACTCTCACAGGGGGGATCAGCCCCAGCATTTT.

The DNA for the CDR3 is TGTGCCAGCAGCTTGGATACAGGGGGCACCTACAATGAGCAGTTCTTC. The encoded protein is CASSLDTGGTYNEQFF. The chain joins TRBV5-8 to TRBJ2-1, with 9 bases lining up with TRBD1. This CDR3 is 16 amino acids long. Germline V gene lookup returns CDR1 SGHTS and CDR2 YDEGEE. Trimming took 0 bases from V and 2 from J; bases not matched to a gene: 3.

The chain has TRBV27 and TRBJ2-7, with unresolved D. Trimming stripped 11 bases from V and 3 bases from J, with 11 bases between. There are 11 residues in the CDR3. Germline-derived CDR1 and CDR2 are MNHEY and SMNVEV (reference sequence). CDR3 sequence reads: CAVGYFYEQYF. The CDR3 bases are TGTGCCGTGGGTTATTTCTACGAGCAGTACTTC.

The CDR3 reads CASSPRGRAETQYF. DNA for the CDR3: TGTGCCAGCAGTCCTCGAGGACGGGCAGAGACCCAGTACTTC. The chain links TRBV28 to TRBJ2-5; D ambiguous. This CDR3 comprises 14 residues. Germline V gene lookup returns CDR1 MDHEN and CDR2 SYDVKM. The V gene lost 5 bases and the J gene lost 4 bases, with 14 bases spanning the gap.

This chain's CDR3 is CASSPRAAKNIQYF. DNA for the CDR3: TGTGCCAGCTCACCACGGGCAGCCAAAAACATTCAGTACTTC. The rearrangement joins TRBV18 to TRBJ2-4; D is uncertain. Germline values: CDR1 KGHSH, CDR2 LQKENI. The CDR3 is 14 amino acids. V was cut by 1 base and J by 0 bases, with 4 bases left in between.

The count of this clone is one. V usage is TRBV4-3 and J usage is TRBJ2-2; 8 bases align to TRBD2. Per germline, CDR1 LGHNA and CDR2 YSLEER. CDR3 length: 18 residues. The V and J ends lost 1 base and 7 bases, in that order; junction bases with no gene match: 14. The CDR3 DNA sequence: TGCGCCAGCAGCCAAGGCGGGGGCGGGGGGACCACGGGCGGGGAGCTGTTTTTT. Encoded protein: CASSQGGGGGTTGGELFF.

This rearrangement joins TRBV18 to TRBJ2-3; D is uncertain. This CDR3 has 16 amino acids. The germline V gene encodes CDR1 KGHSH and CDR2 LQKENI. V lost 3 bases to trimming and J lost 3 bases, with 16 bases between them. The CDR3 DNA reads TGTGCCAGCTCACCCTACGTAGTCCCTGGGACAGATACGCAGTATTTT. Its protein is CASSPYVVPGTDTQYF.

The V gene is TRBV5-5, the J gene TRBJ1-2; D uncertain. Trimming cost V 0 bases and J 0 bases, with 3 bases left between them. Germline values: CDR1 SGHKS, CDR2 YYEKEE (reference sequence). The CDR3 runs 13 residues. As DNA, the CDR3 is TGTGCCAGCAGCTTGGTCTCTAACTATGGCTACACCTTC. Translation gives CASSLVSNYGYTF.

The table lists this clone with a count of one. The chain joins TRBV14 to TRBJ2-5, with D possibly being TRBD1 or TRBD2 (5 bases each). Trimming left V 1 base short and J 5 bases short, with 17 bases between. The V gene's germline CDR1 is SGHDN and CDR2 FVKESK. This CDR3 comprises 16 residues. This CDR3 reads CASSQGSSGPRETQYF. The CDR3 nucleotides read TGTGCCAGCAGCCAAGGATCGTCGGGGCCGCGGGAGACCCAGTACTTC. Combining the CDR3 with reference TRBV14 and TRBJ2-5 gives the whole variable domain EAGVTQFPSHSVIEKGQTVTLRCDPISGHDNLYWYRRVMGKEIKFLLHFVKESKQDESGMPNNRFLAERTGGTYSTLKVQPAELEDSGVYFCASSQGSSGPRETQYFGPGTRLLVL.

The V call is TRBV10-3, the J call TRBJ1-2, with D possibly TRBD1 on 5 matching bases. Germline values: CDR1 ENHRY, CDR2 SYGVKD. V lost 0 bases and J lost 4, with 12 bases in between. The CDR3 is made up of 15 amino acids. DNA of the CDR3: TGTGCCATCAGTGAGTCTGGGGGTTTGAGCTATGGCTACACCTTC. Amino acids: CAISESGGLSYGYTF.

CDR3 amino acids: CASSLAGTGASEQFF. CDR3 in DNA: TGTGCCAGCAGCTTGGCCGGGACAGGGGCCTCGGAGCAGTTCTTC. J is TRBJ2-1 and V is TRBV5-8; 10 bases are shared with TRBD1. This CDR3 contains 15 residues. CDR1 is SGHTS and CDR2 is YDEGEE in the germline V gene. J gave up 10 bases and V 0 bases, and 7 bases lay outside the gene matches. The full variable domain, completed using reference TRBV5-8 and TRBJ2-1, is EAGVTQSPTHLIKTRGQQATLRCSPISGHTSVYWYQQALGLGLQFLLWYDEGEERNRGNFPPRFSGRQFPNYSSELNVNALELEDSALYLCASSLAGTGASEQFFGPGTRLTVL.

The V call is TRBV5-1, the J call TRBJ1-4; unclear D gene. CDR1 SGHRS and CDR2 YFSETQ come from the germline V gene. The germline V and J ends were trimmed by 2 bases and 0 bases, with 5 bases remaining between them. This CDR3 has 14 amino acids. Here the CDR3 DNA reads TGCGCCAGCAGCTTCGGAGCAACTAATGAAAAACTGTTTTTT. Its translation: CASSFGATNEKLFF.

This clone has a handful of counts. This sequence joins TRBV30 and TRBJ2-7; 8 nucleotides align to TRBD1. The CDR3 has 16 amino acids. CDR1 and CDR2 from the germline V gene are GTSNPN and SVGIG (reference sequence). V lost 0 bases to trimming and J lost 5 bases; unmatched junction nucleotides: 12. The CDR3 bases are TGTGCCTGGAGTGTTCTCATGACAGGGGCGGTGAACGAGCAGTACTTC. This gives the protein CAWSVLMTGAVNEQYF.

This clone came up once. This chain uses TRBV19 with TRBJ1-1; D is possibly TRBD1 (6 bases). The CDR3 totals 14 residues. CDR1 and CDR2 (germline): LNHDA, SQIVND (reference sequence). Trimming stripped 8 bases from V and 2 bases from J, with 15 bases between. The CDR3 DNA follows: TGTGCCAGTTCGACAGGCCTCGGAAACACTGAAGCTTTCTTT. Translation gives CASSTGLGNTEAFF.

J is TRBJ2-5 and V is TRBV25-1; 7 bases align to TRBD2. This CDR3 region has 16 residues. V lost 2 bases and J lost 7; bases outside the gene matches: 13. Germline V gives CDR1 MGHDK, CDR2 SYGVNS. The CDR3 DNA follows: TGTGCCAGCAGTGAACATAACGGGGTAGCGGGTGGGACCCAGTACTTC. Protein sequence: CASSEHNGVAGGTQYF.

V usage is TRBV6-5 and J usage is TRBJ1-5; tentative D call: TRBD1 (6 bases). V was clipped by 6 bases and J by 7 bases, with 13 bases between them. Per germline, CDR1 MNHEY and CDR2 SVGAGI. The CDR3 has 13 amino acids. The DNA of the CDR3 is TGTGCCAGCAGCGTCGGGGGGCCCCAGCCCCAGCATTTT. It is translated as CASSVGGPQPQHF.